This is a list of T cell receptor beta chains from one sample in a study of T cell responses to AZD1222 COVID-19 vaccine. Repertoires were generated with immunoSEQ multiplex PCR, while TCRdb's copy carries only in-frame clones and drops some. The sample yields approximately 150,000 clones, more than 90% seen once. Source: peripheral blood, taken 28 days after the second AZD1222 dose. The source is an adult who received the AZD1222 COVID-19 vaccine. Each CDR3 is given with its conserved first and last residue. Fields, in order: V gene, D gene, clone size, J gene, CDR3 protein, CDR3 DNA. The D gene is left open where the match is weak. Not every row has a clone size; where given, it reads once, few, many or a size class.

TRBV10-3	NA	NA	TRBJ2-1	CAISDYVEQFF	TGTGCCATCAGTGATTATGTTGAGCAGTTCTTC
TRBV19	NA	NA	TRBJ1-4	CASSIRTNEKLFF	TGTGCCAGTAGTATAAGAACTAATGAAAAACTGTTTTTT
TRBV6-1	NA	NA	TRBJ1-3	CASSEATKSGNTIYF	TGTGCCAGCAGTGAAGCGACCAAGTCTGGAAACACCATATATTTT
TRBV30	NA	NA	TRBJ1-1	CAWNKLRQTGTEAFF	TGTGCCTGGAATAAACTCAGACAGACGGGCACTGAAGCTTTCTTT
TRBV5-1	NA	NA	TRBJ1-1	CASSWALGNTEAFF	TGCGCCAGCAGCTGGGCCTTGGGGAACACTGAAGCTTTCTTT
TRBV10-2	NA	NA	TRBJ1-2	CASSDGPVNYGYTF	TGCGCCAGCAGCGATGGACCAGTTAACTATGGCTACACCTTC
TRBV7-9	TRBD2	few	TRBJ2-4	CASSLDTISGGWKNIQYF	TGTGCCAGCAGCTTAGACACAATCAGCGGGGGTTGGAAAAACATTCAGTACTTC
TRBV19	TRBD1	NA	TRBJ1-6	CASSIYSPRGQYNSPLHF	TGTGCCAGTAGTATTTATTCCCCTAGGGGACAGTATAATTCACCCCTCCACTTT
TRBV3-1/TRBV3-2	NA	few	TRBJ1-2	CASHGTASNYGYTF	TGTGCCAGCCACGGGACTGCTTCTAACTATGGCTACACCTTC
TRBV4-3	TRBD1	NA	TRBJ2-5	CASSLGQGVARQETQYF	TGCGCCAGCAGCCTGGGACAGGGGGTGGCAAGGCAAGAGACCCAGTACTTC
TRBV12-3/TRBV12-4	NA	NA	TRBJ1-1	CASSLAQNTEAFF	TGTGCCAGCAGTTTGGCACAGAACACTGAAGCTTTCTTT
TRBV30	TRBD1	NA	TRBJ1-4	CAWSTGQGGLEKLFF	TGTGCCTGGAGTACGGGACAGGGGGGGCTTGAAAAACTGTTTTTT
TRBV6-5	NA	once	TRBJ1-6	CASSYSIQNYNSPLHF	TGTGCCAGCAGTTACTCGATACAGAACTATAATTCACCCCTCCACTTT
TRBV2	TRBD1	NA	TRBJ1-6	CASRTQAGQALHF	TGTGCCAGCAGAACCCAAGCGGGACAGGCTCTCCACTTT
TRBV5-1	NA	NA	TRBJ1-4	CASSLVGRPLGGEKLFF	TGCGCCAGCAGCTTGGTGGGCAGGCCTCTGGGAGGTGAAAAACTGTTTTTT
TRBV29-1	NA	NA	TRBJ1-1	CSPERETAEAFF	TGCAGCCCGGAGAGGGAGACCGCTGAAGCTTTCTTT
TRBV29-1	TRBD1	NA	TRBJ1-2	CSVQQGAGYGYTF	TGCAGCGTACAACAGGGGGCGGGCTATGGCTACACCTTC
TRBV7-9	NA	NA	TRBJ1-2	CASSNDIVDGYTF	TGTGCCAGCAGCAATGACATAGTTGATGGCTACACCTTC
TRBV2	NA	few	TRBJ1-1	CASNGGGTEAFF	TGTGCCAGCAATGGAGGAGGTACTGAAGCTTTCTTT
TRBV10-1	NA	NA	TRBJ1-1	CASSEPGDRAFF	TGCGCCAGCAGTGAGCCGGGGGATCGAGCTTTCTTT
TRBV7-2	TRBD2	NA	TRBJ2-5	CASSFGAGGLETQYF	TGTGCCAGCAGCTTCGGAGCGGGGGGTCTAGAGACCCAGTACTTC
TRBV19	NA	few	TRBJ1-5	CASSKDDWDQPQHF	TGTGCCAGTAGTAAGGATGACTGGGATCAGCCCCAGCATTTT
TRBV19	TRBD1	NA	TRBJ2-5	CASRSGQSSGTQYF	TGTGCCAGTAGATCGGGACAGTCCTCAGGGACCCAGTACTTC
TRBV27	NA	NA	TRBJ1-1	CASSFLTGREAFF	TGTGCCAGCAGCTTTTTGACCGGGAGAGAAGCTTTCTTT
TRBV5-6	NA	NA	TRBJ1-3	CASSLRTGNTIYF	TGTGCCAGCAGCTTGCGAACTGGAAACACCATATATTTT
TRBV2	NA	NA	TRBJ2-3	CASSPAPDTQYF	TGTGCCAGCAGCCCAGCCCCCGATACGCAGTATTTT
TRBV2	NA	once	TRBJ2-6	CASSEGSAGANVLTF	TGTGCCAGCAGTGAAGGGTCAGCTGGGGCCAACGTCCTGACTTTC
TRBV7-8	NA	NA	TRBJ1-1	CASSLGVRMNTEAFF	TGTGCCAGCAGCTTAGGCGTCAGAATGAACACTGAAGCTTTCTTT
TRBV3-1/TRBV3-2	NA	NA	TRBJ2-7	CASSPGAYYEQYF	TGTGCCAGCAGCCCCGGGGCGTACTACGAGCAGTACTTC
TRBV7-2	TRBD1	NA	TRBJ2-1	CASSRTGGIGSEQFF	TGTGCCAGCAGCAGGACAGGGGGCATTGGAAGTGAGCAGTTCTTC
TRBV5-8	TRBD1	NA	TRBJ2-5	CASSRGTDRQETQYF	TGTGCCAGCAGCCGTGGGACAGATAGACAAGAGACCCAGTACTTC
TRBV10-3	NA	NA	TRBJ1-1	CAISEGPGGEEAFF	TGTGCCATCAGTGAGGGCCCGGGAGGGGAAGAAGCTTTCTTT
TRBV5-4	NA	NA	TRBJ1-2	CASSSDNYGYTF	TGTGCCAGCAGCTCAGACAACTATGGCTACACCTTC
TRBV19	NA	NA	TRBJ1-2	CASSIPTTNYGYTF	TGTGCCAGTAGTATCCCGACTACTAACTATGGCTACACCTTC
TRBV6-2/TRBV6-3	NA	NA	TRBJ2-3	CASSRIRAGISTDTQYF	TGTGCCAGCAGCCGGATTCGGGCGGGGATTAGCACAGATACGCAGTATTTT
TRBV7-2	NA	NA	TRBJ1-1	CASSISGSMNTEAFF	TGTGCCAGCAGCATTTCGGGCAGCATGAACACTGAAGCTTTCTTT
TRBV29-1	NA	NA	TRBJ1-2	CSAPSGGAGNYGYTF	TGCAGCGCTCCCAGTGGGGGGGCGGGTAACTATGGCTACACCTTC
TRBV24-1	TRBD2	NA	TRBJ2-3	CATSDPGTSSASTDTQYF	TGTGCCACCAGTGACCCTGGGACTAGCAGCGCTAGCACAGATACGCAGTATTTT
TRBV25-1	NA	NA	TRBJ1-6	CASSGGLGDSPLHF	TGTGCCAGCAGTGGGGGTCTAGGGGATTCACCCCTCCACTTT
TRBV6-1	NA	NA	TRBJ2-7	CASRGPLEQYF	TGTGCCAGCAGGGGGCCCTTAGAGCAGTACTTC
TRBV19	NA	NA	TRBJ1-1	CASSRGPNTEAFF	TGTGCCAGTAGTCGAGGGCCCAACACTGAAGCTTTCTTT
TRBV25-1	TRBD1	NA	TRBJ2-1	CASSELTGAGNEQFF	TGTGCCAGCAGTGAATTAACAGGGGCAGGAAATGAGCAGTTCTTC
TRBV2	TRBD1	NA	TRBJ1-2	CASSGQGAYYGYTF	TGTGCCAGCAGTGGACAGGGGGCTTACTATGGCTACACCTTC
TRBV12-3/TRBV12-4	NA	NA	TRBJ1-4	CASRGEGKLFF	TGTGCCAGCAGGGGGGAGGGAAAACTGTTTTTT
TRBV7-3	TRBD2	NA	TRBJ2-2	CASSFGGIGTGELFF	TGTGCCAGCAGCTTCGGGGGGATAGGCACCGGGGAGCTGTTTTTT
TRBV19	NA	NA	TRBJ1-6	CASSIDRDSPLHF	TGTGCCAGTAGTATAGACCGGGATTCACCCCTCCACTTT
TRBV6-5	NA	once	TRBJ1-3	CASSYRGLSGNTIYF	TGTGCCAGCAGTTACCGCGGACTATCTGGAAACACCATATATTTT
TRBV7-2	NA	NA	TRBJ1-4	CASSFGGATNEKLFF	TGTGCCAGCAGCTTCGGTGGCGCAACTAATGAAAAACTGTTTTTT
TRBV7-9	NA	once	TRBJ2-5	CASRNSGYQETQYF	TGTGCCAGCAGGAATAGCGGTTACCAAGAGACCCAGTACTTC
TRBV18	TRBD1	NA	TRBJ1-1	CASSWDRGTEAFF	TGTGCCAGCTCATGGGACAGGGGCACTGAAGCTTTCTTT
TRBV19	NA	NA	TRBJ1-5	CASSIGRESQPQHF	TGTGCCAGTAGTATTGGCAGGGAAAGTCAGCCCCAGCATTTT
TRBV5-1	TRBD1	NA	TRBJ1-5	CASSLGTGDYSNQPQHF	TGCGCCAGCAGCTTGGGGACAGGAGATTATAGCAATCAGCCCCAGCATTTT
TRBV7-2	NA	NA	TRBJ2-3	CASSPQSSSAKGADTQYF	TGTGCCAGCAGCCCTCAGTCTAGTTCAGCCAAAGGGGCAGATACGCAGTATTTT